These T cell receptor beta chains were read from a single sample in a study of T-cell reconstitution after alpha-beta-depleted transplantation in children. TCRdb fed the PCR reads into MiXCR, producing one record per CDR3 protein. In the table there are nearly 550,000 distinct CDR3 sequences, about a sixth of which are singletons. Here the sequenced sample was PBMCs from the stem cell graft donor, taken from the stem cell graft. The receptors derive from a human donor who donated a stem cell graft to a child with acute lymphoblastic leukemia. Each CDR3 is given with its conserved first and last residue. Fields, in order: V gene, J gene, clone size, D gene, CDR3 protein, CDR3 DNA. D genes are given only for firm matches. Clone size is stated in some rows and not others, as once, few, many or a class when expanded.

V: TRBV10-2; J: TRBJ1-2; size: NA; D: NA; CDR3: CASSGTSPWQDGYTF; DNA: TGCGCCAGCAGCGGGACCTCCCCATGGCAGGACGGCTACACCTTC
V: TRBV10-2; J: TRBJ2-5; size: few; D: NA; CDR3: CASSRTGHKETQYF; DNA: TGCGCCAGCAGCCGAACAGGGCACAAGGAGACCCAGTACTTC
V: TRBV7-8; J: TRBJ2-7; size: NA; D: NA; CDR3: CASSLRAGLPYEQYF; DNA: TGTGCCAGCAGCTTACGGGCAGGGCTCCCCTACGAGCAGTACTTC
V: TRBV20-1; J: TRBJ2-7; size: NA; D: NA; CDR3: CSARDQDGPYEQYF; DNA: TGCAGTGCTAGAGATCAGGACGGACCCTACGAGCAGTACTTC
V: TRBV18; J: TRBJ1-5; size: few; D: NA; CDR3: CASSPEAQNNQPQHF; DNA: TGTGCCAGCTCACCGGAGGCACAGAACAATCAGCCCCAGCATTTT
V: TRBV29-1; J: TRBJ1-1; size: few; D: NA; CDR3: CSVIAGYQAFF; DNA: TGCAGCGTTATTGCTGGATATCAAGCTTTCTTT
V: TRBV5-1; J: TRBJ2-6; size: NA; D: NA; CDR3: CASSLFVGLIGANVLTF; DNA: TGCGCCAGCAGCTTGTTCGTAGGGCTCATTGGGGCCAACGTCCTGACTTTC
V: TRBV15; J: TRBJ2-7; size: few; D: NA; CDR3: CATSSNFGLFYEQYF; DNA: TGTGCCACCAGCAGTAATTTCGGGCTCTTCTACGAGCAGTACTTC
V: TRBV27; J: TRBJ2-4; size: few; D: NA; CDR3: CASSGSGLAKNIQYF; DNA: TGTGCCAGCAGTGGATCAGGACTAGCCAAAAACATTCAGTACTTC
V: TRBV7-9; J: TRBJ1-1; size: few; D: NA; CDR3: CASSSGRQMNTEAFF; DNA: TGTGCCAGCAGCTCCGGTCGACAAATGAACACTGAAGCTTTCTTT
V: TRBV16; J: TRBJ2-5; size: few; D: TRBD1; CDR3: CASSLSGQVKETQYF; DNA: TGTGCCAGCAGCCTGTCGGGACAGGTGAAAGAGACCCAGTACTTC
V: TRBV7-9; J: TRBJ1-1; size: few; D: TRBD1; CDR3: CATNRGENTEAFF; DNA: TGTGCCACCAACAGGGGGGAGAACACTGAAGCTTTCTTT
V: TRBV7-9; J: TRBJ2-3; size: NA; D: TRBD1; CDR3: CASGEGQGPDTQYF; DNA: TGTGCCAGCGGGGAAGGACAGGGCCCAGATACGCAGTATTTT
V: TRBV19; J: TRBJ1-1; size: NA; D: NA; CDR3: CASSMIFGFTSTEAFF; DNA: TGTGCCAGTAGTATGATCTTCGGTTTTACTAGCACTGAAGCTTTCTTT
V: TRBV7-9; J: TRBJ2-3; size: few; D: NA; CDR3: CASSDPGASDTQYF; DNA: TGTGCCAGCAGCGATCCCGGGGCCTCAGATACGCAGTATTTT
V: TRBV11-2; J: TRBJ2-5; size: NA; D: TRBD1; CDR3: CASSDRDRGGETQYF; DNA: TGTGCCAGCAGCGACCGGGACAGGGGGGGGGAGACCCAGTACTTC
V: TRBV10-3; J: TRBJ1-5; size: NA; D: NA; CDR3: CAISESGGAGQPQHF; DNA: TGTGCCATCAGTGAGTCGGGGGGGGCAGGACAGCCCCAGCATTTT
V: TRBV19; J: TRBJ2-5; size: NA; D: NA; CDR3: CASSSYSQETQYF; DNA: TGTGCCAGTAGTAGCTACTCCCAAGAGACCCAGTACTTC
V: TRBV7-9; J: TRBJ2-3; size: NA; D: NA; CDR3: CASSLVPQDPDTQYF; DNA: TGTGCCAGCAGCTTAGTCCCCCAAGACCCAGATACGCAGTATTTT
V: TRBV5-1; J: TRBJ1-1; size: few; D: NA; CDR3: CASSPGTGILNTEAFF; DNA: TGCGCCAGCAGCCCCGGGACGGGGATATTGAACACTGAAGCTTTCTTT
V: TRBV20-1; J: TRBJ1-2; size: few; D: NA; CDR3: CSAPGSPSRINYGYTF; DNA: TGCAGTGCACCTGGTAGCCCCAGTAGAATTAACTATGGCTACACCTTC
V: TRBV20-1; J: TRBJ1-1; size: NA; D: NA; CDR3: CSARGLKNTEAFF; DNA: TGCAGTGCTAGAGGGCTGAAGAACACTGAAGCTTTCTTT
V: TRBV5-6; J: TRBJ2-7; size: few; D: NA; CDR3: CASSPGTHPYEQYF; DNA: TGTGCCAGCAGCCCCGGGACGCACCCTTACGAGCAGTACTTC
V: TRBV12-3/TRBV12-4; J: TRBJ1-2; size: NA; D: TRBD1; CDR3: CASKPTGAYGYTF; DNA: TGTGCCAGCAAACCCACAGGGGCCTATGGCTACACCTTC
V: TRBV7-2; J: TRBJ1-1; size: NA; D: TRBD1; CDR3: CASRDRGGGTEAFF; DNA: TGTGCCAGCAGGGACAGGGGAGGGGGCACTGAAGCTTTCTTT
V: TRBV7-6; J: TRBJ2-1; size: few; D: TRBD2; CDR3: CASSGPGLAGWDNEQFF; DNA: TGTGCCAGCAGCGGGCCGGGACTAGCGGGCTGGGACAATGAGCAGTTCTTC
V: TRBV12-3/TRBV12-4; J: TRBJ2-1; size: NA; D: TRBD2; CDR3: CASSGGLAGVGNEQFF; DNA: TGTGCCAGCAGCGGTGGACTAGCGGGAGTGGGCAATGAGCAGTTCTTC
V: TRBV5-1; J: TRBJ2-7; size: NA; D: TRBD2; CDR3: CASSTTSGRSSYEQYF; DNA: TGCGCCAGCAGCACAACTAGCGGCCGTAGCTCCTACGAGCAGTACTTC
V: TRBV6-5; J: TRBJ2-6; size: NA; D: NA; CDR3: CASSWRGGTGRSGANVLTF; DNA: TGTGCCAGCAGTTGGCGGGGGGGGACAGGGAGATCTGGGGCCAACGTCCTGACTTTC
V: TRBV11-2; J: TRBJ2-7; size: NA; D: NA; CDR3: CASSLDKGADQYF; DNA: TGTGCCAGCAGCTTAGACAAGGGAGCGGACCAGTACTTC
V: TRBV10-3; J: TRBJ2-2; size: NA; D: NA; CDR3: CAISGDPSAGELFF; DNA: TGTGCCATCAGTGGGGACCCCTCGGCCGGGGAGCTGTTTTTT
V: TRBV29-1; J: TRBJ2-7; size: NA; D: NA; CDR3: CSVASHSSYEQYF; DNA: TGCAGCGTTGCTTCTCACAGCTCCTACGAGCAGTACTTC
V: TRBV6-1; J: TRBJ2-3; size: many; D: TRBD2; CDR3: CASSEGAGGSTDTQYF; DNA: TGTGCCAGCAGTGAGGGAGCGGGAGGTTCCACAGATACGCAGTATTTT
V: TRBV11-2; J: TRBJ2-3; size: few; D: NA; CDR3: CASSFHREDTDTQYF; DNA: TGTGCCAGCAGTTTCCACAGGGAAGACACAGATACGCAGTATTTT
V: TRBV3-1; J: TRBJ2-5; size: few; D: NA; CDR3: CASSSRTTDLETQYF; DNA: TGTGCCAGCAGCTCCCGGACCACCGACCTAGAGACCCAGTACTTC
V: TRBV29-1; J: TRBJ2-1; size: many; D: TRBD1; CDR3: CSVVRDSSYNEQFF; DNA: TGCAGCGTTGTCCGGGACAGCTCCTACAATGAGCAGTTCTTC
V: TRBV20-1; J: TRBJ2-2; size: NA; D: TRBD2; CDR3: CCARDLAGGPSGELFF; DNA: TGCTGTGCTAGAGATCTTGCGGGAGGGCCATCGGGGGAGCTGTTTTTT
V: TRBV12-3/TRBV12-4; J: TRBJ2-3; size: NA; D: NA; CDR3: CASSPAAGPTDTQYF; DNA: TGTGCCAGCAGTCCGGCGGCGGGACCCACAGATACGCAGTATTTT
V: TRBV18; J: TRBJ2-2; size: NA; D: NA; CDR3: CASSPQTTGELFF; DNA: TGTGCCAGCTCACCCCAGACCACCGGGGAGCTGTTTTTT
V: TRBV5-1; J: TRBJ2-7; size: NA; D: NA; CDR3: CASSYTGSDEQYF; DNA: TGCGCCAGCAGCTACACAGGGTCCGACGAGCAGTACTTC
V: TRBV15; J: TRBJ2-6; size: many; D: NA; CDR3: CATSRDKGSGANVLTF; DNA: TGTGCCACCAGCAGAGATAAGGGCTCTGGGGCCAACGTCCTGACTTTC
V: TRBV5-1; J: TRBJ2-7; size: many; D: NA; CDR3: CASSLAWASDEQYF; DNA: TGCGCCAGCAGCTTGGCCTGGGCCTCGGACGAGCAGTACTTC
V: TRBV6-5; J: TRBJ2-2; size: few; D: TRBD1; CDR3: CASSYSGTGINTGELFF; DNA: TGTGCCAGCAGTTACTCGGGGACAGGGATTAACACCGGGGAGCTGTTTTTT
V: TRBV20-1; J: TRBJ1-5; size: NA; D: NA; CDR3: CSARGGLQPQHF; DNA: TGCAGTGCTAGGGGGGGCCTCCAGCCCCAGCATTTT
V: TRBV5-1; J: TRBJ2-1; size: NA; D: TRBD1; CDR3: CASSLPDRSRYNEQFF; DNA: TGCGCCAGCAGCTTGCCGGACAGGTCGCGATACAATGAGCAGTTCTTC
V: TRBV13; J: TRBJ2-7; size: few; D: TRBD2; CDR3: CASSLELAGGGHEQYF; DNA: TGTGCCAGCAGCTTAGAACTAGCGGGAGGTGGGCACGAGCAGTACTTC
V: TRBV29-1; J: TRBJ2-1; size: few; D: NA; CDR3: CSVGVRGEQFF; DNA: TGCAGCGTTGGTGTTAGGGGTGAGCAGTTCTTC
V: TRBV27; J: TRBJ2-1; size: few; D: NA; CDR3: CASSLSGSPYYNEQFF; DNA: TGTGCCAGCAGTTTATCCGGGAGTCCTTACTACAATGAGCAGTTCTTC